Listed here are 31 T cell receptor beta chains from one sample, sequenced in a study of T cells in Graves' hyperthyroidism and ophthalmopathy. Researchers took RNA transcripts and amplified the TCR beta CDR3 regions from them. RT-PCR in the first round (using the HTBI primer set) targeted the TCR CDR3. Each CDR3 protein is one row after TCRdb ran MiXCR on the multiplex PCR reads. The repertoire holds fewer than 900,000 distinct CDR3 sequences, with roughly 17% as singletons. Sequencing was done on a sample of blood. The source of these receptors is a man aged 18 to 30 with Graves' hyperthyroidism.

This clonotype turned up a few times. The chain has TRBV5-1 and TRBJ1-2; 9 bases agree with TRBD1. Trimming took 4 bases from V and 6 from J; bases not matched to a gene: 7. Germline V gives CDR1 SGHRS, CDR2 YFSETQ. The CDR3 runs to 14 residues. In nucleotides, the CDR3 is TGCGCCAGCAGCACCGGGACAGGGATGGATGGCTACACCTTC. Amino acids: CASSTGTGMDGYTF. Full variable domain (missing parts from reference TRBV5-1 and TRBJ1-2): KAGVTQTPRYLIKTRGQQVTLSCSPISGHRSVSWYQQTPGQGLQFLFEYFSETQRNKGNFPGRFSGRQFSNSRSEMNVSTLELGDSALYLCASSTGTGMDGYTFGSGTRLTVV.

This clonotype was found many times. The rearrangement links TRBV7-3 to TRBJ2-5, with unresolved D. The CDR3 length is 13 residues. CDR1 is SGHTA, CDR2 FQGTGA, per germline. The V and J ends lost 0 bases and 0 bases respectively, with 2 bases between them. CDR3 coding DNA: TGTGCCAGCAGCTTAACATACCAAGAGACCCAGTACTTC. Translation gives CASSLTYQETQYF.

This clonotype appeared many times. This chain uses TRBV20-1 with TRBJ2-1; the match to TRBD2 covers 8 bases. The CDR3 has 13 residues. V lost 4 bases, J lost 6 bases, and 5 bases stayed unmatched. Germline V lookup: CDR1 DFQATT, CDR2 SNEGSKA (reference sequence). CDR3 bases: TGCAGTGCTACCACCGGGACTAGCAATGAGCAGTTCTTC. Translation: CSATTGTSNEQFF.

CDR3 nucleotide sequence: TGTGCCAGCGAGGCCCCTAGCGCCTTGGGGCTAGGGACCCAGTACTTC. Its translation: CASEAPSALGLGTQYF. The chain carries TRBV7-9 and TRBJ2-5, with a weak D call TRBD2 (6 bases). The V end lost 8 bases, the J end lost 7 bases, and 26 bases lay between the germline ends. The germline gives CDR1 SEHNR, CDR2 FQNEAQ (reference sequence). This CDR3 contains 16 residues.

The J gene is TRBJ2-7, the V gene TRBV5-1; D tentatively fits TRBD1 or TRBD2 (5 bases each). This CDR3 has 15 amino acids. Germline V gene lookup returns CDR1 SGHRS and CDR2 YFSETQ. Trimming stripped 3 bases from V and 1 base from J, with 14 bases between. CDR3 loop: CASSSERGASYEQYF. CDR3 coding DNA: TGCGCCAGCAGCTCCGAACGGGGCGCTTCCTACGAGCAGTACTTC.

This clonotype was seen a few times. V usage is TRBV20-1 and J usage is TRBJ1-2; 8 positions agree with TRBD1. The CDR3 is 13 amino acids. Unmatched junction bases numbered 5, after V lost 2 bases and J lost 6 bases. The germline V gene encodes CDR1 DFQATT and CDR2 SNEGSKA (reference sequence). CDR3 nucleotide sequence: TGCAGTGCTAGACCTAGGACAGGGCATGGCTACACCTTC. Translating it yields CSARPRTGHGYTF.

This clonotype occurred many times. The rearrangement links TRBV15 to TRBJ2-7; D gene uncertain. The V end lost 1 base, the J end lost 2 bases, and 12 bases lay between the germline ends. Germline CDR1 and CDR2: LNHNV and YYDKDF (reference sequence). The CDR3 contains 15 residues. The CDR3 is CATSRGADGTYEQYF. The CDR3 DNA follows: TGTGCCACCAGCAGAGGGGCTGACGGAACCTACGAGCAGTACTTC.

A single count supports this clonotype. This could be a read error, since a much larger clone is one nucleotide away. The CDR3 coding sequence is TGTGCCGCCAGTGATTTCGGCGGACGGAGCTCCTACAATGAGCAGTTCTTC. This sequence encodes CAASDFGGRSSYNEQFF. V and J are TRBV24-1 and TRBJ2-1, with D hard to call. This CDR3 is 17 amino acids long. Germline V gene sequence: CDR1 KGHDR, CDR2 SFDVKD.

This clonotype turned up a few times. The gene calls are TRBV15 and TRBJ1-1; unclear D gene. Germline V CDR1 and CDR2: LNHNV, YYDKDF (reference sequence). Trimming pared 3 bases from V and 1 base from J, leaving 6 bases between. This CDR3 has 13 residues. The CDR3 DNA reads TGTGCCACCAGCAGGCAACAGAACACTGAAGCTTTCTTT. Translation gives CATSRQQNTEAFF.

This clonotype occurred many times. The rearrangement uses TRBV28 and TRBJ2-1; D gene ambiguous. This CDR3 region has 11 residues. Trimming took 1 base from V and 8 from J, leaving 3 bases between them. Germline V gene lookup returns CDR1 MDHEN and CDR2 SYDVKM. CDR3: CASSLLYEQFF. The DNA of the CDR3 is TGTGCCAGCAGTTTATTATATGAGCAGTTCTTC.

V is TRBV6-1 and J is TRBJ2-5; possibly TRBD2 for D (6 bases). The CDR3 is 16 amino acids. The germline gives CDR1 MNHNS, CDR2 SASEGT. The V end was cut by 6 bases, the J end by 0 bases, with 17 bases between. CDR3 loop: CASSRLGGVYQETQYF. The CDR3 nucleotides read TGTGCCAGCAGCCGACTGGGCGGGGTATACCAAGAGACCCAGTACTTC.

This clonotype was observed many times. The CDR3, as DNA: TGTGCCAGCAGCTTGGCTAGCCAGAATGAGCAGTTCTTC. It encodes CASSLASQNEQFF. The rearrangement uses TRBV7-2 and TRBJ2-1; D possibly corresponds to TRBD2 (5 bases). Germline CDR1 is SGHTA and CDR2 is FQGNSA. CDR3 length: 13 amino acids. Trimming removed 3 bases from V and 7 bases from J, with 10 bases in between.

The chain uses TRBV24-1 and TRBJ2-7; TRBD1 agrees at 8 bases. Germline CDR1 and CDR2: KGHDR and SFDVKD. The CDR3 is 11 amino acids. Losses at the gene ends were 9 bases for V and 3 bases for J; bases not matched to a gene: 0. The CDR3 DNA reads as TGTGCCACCGGGACAGGCTACGAGCAGTACTTC. Amino acids: CATGTGYEQYF.

This clonotype was recorded many times. J is TRBJ2-1 and V is TRBV7-9; a weak D match, TRBD1 (6 bases). This CDR3 comprises 14 residues. CDR1 is SEHNR and CDR2 is FQNEAQ in the germline V gene (reference sequence). Trimming shortened V by 7 bases and J by 6 bases, and 16 bases separated the two germline ends. The CDR3 region has the DNA TGTGCCAGCACCCCACAGGGTCTCTCCAATGAGCAGTTCTTC. Translation: CASTPQGLSNEQFF. The full variable domain, with the rest looked up from reference TRBV7-9 and TRBJ2-1, is DTGVSQNPRHKITKRGQNVTFRCDPISEHNRLYWYRQTLGQGPEFLTYFQNEAQLEKSRLLSDRFSAERPKGSFSTLEIQRTEQGDSAMYLCASTPQGLSNEQFFGPGTRLTVL.

This clonotype was seen repeatedly, ten times or more. The chain has TRBV30 and TRBJ2-2; 12 nucleotides match TRBD2. The CDR3 extends over 16 amino acids. Germline V gives CDR1 GTSNPN, CDR2 SVGIG (reference sequence). Trimming took 3 bases from V and 5 from J; bases not matched to a gene: 7. The CDR3 loop reads CAWRTAGTSGTGELFF. The CDR3 DNA follows: TGTGCCTGGAGAACCGCCGGGACTAGCGGGACCGGGGAGCTGTTTTTT.

This clonotype was found a few times. The chain is built from TRBV7-9 and TRBJ2-7; 8 bases are shared with TRBD1. There are 17 residues in the CDR3. Germline V gene lookup returns CDR1 SEHNR and CDR2 FQNEAQ (reference sequence). With 1 base clipped from V and 3 bases from J, the junction kept 11 bases outside the gene matches. CDR3 nucleotides: TGTGCCAGCAGCTTAGAAAGGCTAGACAGGGGAGACTACGAGCAGTACTTC. Its protein is CASSLERLDRGDYEQYF.

A few counts support this clonotype. This chain joins TRBV28 and TRBJ1-4; no firm D call. This CDR3 comprises 16 residues. Germline CDR1 and CDR2: MDHEN and SYDVKM. The germline V and J ends were trimmed by 0 bases and 3 bases, with 11 bases remaining between them. The CDR3 DNA reads as TGTGCCAGCAGTTTATGGTACACCGGATCTAATGAAAAACTGTTTTTT. As protein: CASSLWYTGSNEKLFF. Full variable domain (missing parts from reference TRBV28 and TRBJ1-4): DVKVTQSSRYLVKRTGEKVFLECVQDMDHENMFWYRQDPGLGLRLIYFSYDVKMKEKGDIPEGYSVSREKKERFSLILESASTNQTSMYLCASSLWYTGSNEKLFFGSGTQLSVL.

This rearrangement joins TRBV5-4 to TRBJ1-1; D is undetermined. V dropped 2 bases and J dropped 6 bases, with 11 bases sitting between them. Germline V gene lookup returns CDR1 SGHNT and CDR2 YYREEE (reference sequence). CDR3 length equals 13 residues. The CDR3 spells CASSFIGRSEAFF. The CDR3 DNA is TGTGCCAGCAGCTTTATTGGCAGGTCTGAAGCTTTCTTT.

This clonotype was counted many times. The chain joins TRBV7-3 to TRBJ2-1; D may be TRBD1 or TRBD2 (5 bases each). The CDR3 sequence is 15 residues long. V shed 2 bases and J shed 4 bases, with 12 bases lying between them. CDR1 is SGHTA, CDR2 FQGTGA, per germline. DNA of the CDR3: TGTGCCAGCAGCTTAGACGGGACCGGTTACAATGAGCAGTTCTTC. Its translation: CASSLDGTGYNEQFF.

CDR3 loop: CASSYRGLRNNEQFF. The CDR3 nucleotides read TGTGCCAGCAGTTACCGCGGACTAAGGAACAATGAGCAGTTCTTC. V usage is TRBV6-2 or TRBV6-3 and J usage is TRBJ2-1; TRBD2 is a possible D gene (6 bases). The germline V gene encodes CDR1 MNHEY and CDR2 SVGEGT. V lost 2 bases and J 5 bases, leaving 13 bases between the germline ends. The CDR3 is 15 amino acids.

As concerns this clonotype: This may come from a read error, since a much larger clone is one base off. The chain carries TRBV30 and TRBJ1-5; possible D gene TRBD1, 6 bases. With 0 bases removed from V and 6 bases from J, the gap between germline ends came to 12 bases. CDR1 is GTSNPN and CDR2 is SVGIG in the germline V gene (reference sequence). The CDR3 length is 14 residues. The CDR3 protein is CAWSVGGPSQPQHF. CDR3 DNA: TGTGCCTGGAGTGTCGGGGGCCCCAGTCAGCCCCAGCATTTT.

This clonotype was observed at least ten times. The chain carries TRBV3-1 and TRBJ2-7, with unresolved D. Germline CDR1 and CDR2: LGHDT and YNNKEL (reference sequence). Trimming left V 5 bases short and J 0 bases short, with 17 bases between. CDR3 length: 16 amino acids. CDR3: CASSLQSLAASYEQYF. DNA of the CDR3: TGTGCCAGCAGCTTACAGAGTCTGGCTGCCTCCTACGAGCAGTACTTC.

This clonotype was counted many times. The chain combines TRBV2 with TRBJ2-1; 9 bases are shared with TRBD2. The CDR3 length is 15 residues. The junction had 11 bases not matched to a gene; V was cut back by 5 bases and J by 9 bases. Germline CDR1 and CDR2: SNHLY and FYNNEI. In DNA form, the CDR3 reads TGTGCCAGCAGTTCGCCAGCTAGCGGGACACCTGAGCAGTTCTTC. Translation gives CASSSPASGTPEQFF.

This clonotype was detected a few times. V gene TRBV4-1 combines with J gene TRBJ1-5; a possible D gene is TRBD1 (5 bases). This CDR3 is 13 amino acids long. V was trimmed by 9 bases and J by 6 bases, leaving 15 bases between them. The V gene's germline CDR1 is MGHRA and CDR2 YSYEKL. This chain's CDR3 is CASREGPGQPQHF. The CDR3 DNA follows: TGCGCCAGTAGGGAGGGGCCCGGTCAGCCCCAGCATTTT.

This clonotype was observed a few times. The J gene is TRBJ2-3, the V gene TRBV20-1; 7 bases are shared with TRBD1. J gave up 1 base and V 8 bases, and 6 bases lay outside the gene matches. Germline lookup yields CDR1 DFQATT and CDR2 SNEGSKA (reference sequence). This CDR3 contains 13 residues. The CDR3 DNA is TGCAGTCCAAGGGACAGCCGCACAGATACGCAGTATTTT. As protein: CSPRDSRTDTQYF.

The chain uses TRBV4-1 and TRBJ2-7; either TRBD1 or TRBD2 may fit D (6 bases each). The CDR3 is made up of 16 amino acids. Trimming took off 1 base at V and 3 bases at J, with 16 bases between the two ends. CDR1 is MGHRA, CDR2 YSYEKL, per germline. The DNA for the CDR3 is TGCGCCAGCAGCCAAGCGGGGGCAGGGCGAGGCTACGAGCAGTACTTC. It translates to CASSQAGAGRGYEQYF.

Only a few counts were recorded for this clonotype. An end of the junction does not agree with germline; a read error may underlie this. V and J are TRBV11-2 and TRBJ2-3; TRBD2 matches at 10 bases. This CDR3 is built from 18 residues. The germline CDR1 and CDR2 sequences are SGHAT and FQNNGV. CDR3 sequence: CAGSFVPSGRALRDTQYF. The CDR3 nucleotides are TGTGCCGGCAGCTTTGTCCCCAGCGGGAGGGCACTAAGAGATACGCAGTATTTT.

The chain is built from TRBV29-1 and TRBJ1-2, with 7 positions matching TRBD1. V lost 6 bases, J lost 5 bases, and 9 bases stayed unmatched. CDR3 size: 13 residues. The germline V gene encodes CDR1 SQVTM and CDR2 ANQGSEA. The CDR3 DNA reads as TGCAGCGTGAACAGGGGCCCATCGTATGGCTACACCTTC. This sequence encodes CSVNRGPSYGYTF.

This clonotype occurred many times. This sequence joins TRBV25-1 and TRBJ2-7; D tentatively reads TRBD1 or TRBD2 (5 bases each). CDR3 length: 20 residues. CDR1 and CDR2 (germline): MGHDK, SYGVNS. V was shortened by 6 bases and J by 0 bases, with 30 bases between the two germline ends. DNA for the CDR3: TGTGCCAGCAGCGGCGCCACACCCGGGGCTAGAAAAACTCTCTCCTACGAGCAGTACTTC. Protein sequence: CASSGATPGARKTLSYEQYF.

V gene TRBV12-3 or TRBV12-4 combines with J gene TRBJ1-2; possible D gene TRBD1, 6 bases. The CDR3 is 15 residues long. Trimming stripped 1 base from V and 5 bases from J, with 14 bases between. This CDR3 is CASSLGSQGRYGYTF. The CDR3 DNA reads TGTGCCAGCAGTTTAGGCTCGCAGGGGCGATATGGCTACACCTTC.

V and J are TRBV12-3 or TRBV12-4 and TRBJ2-7; the match to TRBD2 covers 12 bases. CDR3 size: 15 residues. V lost 4 bases to trimming and J lost 4 bases; unmatched junction nucleotides: 5. CDR3 sequence reads: CASSWTSGILYEQYF. The CDR3 DNA reads TGTGCCAGCAGTTGGACTAGCGGGATCCTGTACGAGCAGTACTTC.